The clone carrying this T cell receptor (beta chain) has ten or more counts. Using genomic DNA as the template, TCR beta VDJ and CDR3 profiling was carried out. TCRdb ran MiXCR on the reads and lists one entry per CDR3 protein. The sample carries some 120,000 distinct CDR3 sequences, nearly 40% recorded once. This sample is drawn from a study of CD8+CD57+ T cells in acquired aplastic anemia. Germline V gives CDR1 SGHRS, CDR2 YFSETQ. The length of the CDR3 is 14 residues. V was pared by 0 bases and J by 5 bases, with 6 bases between. By flow cytometry, patients selected for sequencing had shown an expansion of CD8+CD57+ cells.

The source is a human donor with aplastic anemia. The chain uses TRBV5-1 and TRBJ1-6; D is undetermined. Sequenced material: sorted CD4+, CD8+, or CD8+CD57+ T cells (not recorded which) from PBMCs. The CDR3 loop reads CASSLDVNNSPLHF. CDR3 DNA sequence: TGCGCCAGCAGCTTGGACGTCAATAATTCACCCCTCCACTTT.